The entry below describes one T cell receptor (beta chain). This sample was included in a study of CD8 T cells in Susac syndrome. cDNA came from approximately 0.5 to 1 ug RNA primed by random hexamers. The immunoSEQ assay covered 54 Vbeta and 13 Jbeta segments for CDR3. Each CDR3 protein is one row after TCRdb ran MiXCR on the immunoSEQ multiplex PCR reads. This table holds some 140,000 distinct CDR3 sequences, approximately 95% found once. Sequencing targeted TCR beta in blood CD8+ and CD4+ T cells. The patients with Susac syndrome were individuals who fulfilled the recently defined diagnostic criteria for disease that was either definite or probable. With V trimmed by 3 bases and J by 3 bases, 4 bases remained unmatched. CDR3 length equals 16 residues. The germline V gene has CDR1 KGHDR and CDR2 SFDVKD.

This clonotype originated in a human donor with Susac syndrome. J is TRBJ2-7 and V is TRBV24-1, with 13 bases matching TRBD2. The sequenced sample was CD8+ T cells from PBMCs. DNA for the CDR3: TGTGCCACCAGTGATCGGACTAGCGGGAGTGTCTACGAGCAGTACTTC. It codes for CATSDRTSGSVYEQYF.